This T cell receptor beta chain was recorded in a study of blood T cell repertoires in COVID-19. Background on the study: PBMCs, B-cell-depleted T cells, or T cells provided the cDNA or gDNA that made up the material.

Original processing methods: The authors estimated nucleated cell counts from reference gene primer amplification. Only in-frame clones appear in the TCRdb table, and some are missing; sequencing was by immunoSEQ multiplex PCR. V, J and clone size are taken as reported in that table, and D and trimming were inferred from the DNA itself. The table shows about 140,000 clones, with 76% occurring only once. The CDR3 extends over 14 amino acids. The V and J ends lost 4 bases and 3 bases respectively, with 13 bases between them. Germline CDR1 and CDR2: SEHNR and FQNEAQ (reference sequence). The V and J genes are TRBV7-9 and TRBJ2-7; D perhaps matches TRBD1 (5 bases). Source material: peripheral blood. This TCR was recovered from a woman of 80 years or more with active or convalescent COVID-19. CDR3 in amino acids: CASSSSGYLYEQYF. DNA for the CDR3: TGTGCCAGCAGCTCCTCAGGGTATCTCTACGAGCAGTACTTC. Variable domain in full (rest from reference TRBV7-9 and TRBJ2-7): DTGVSQNPRHKITKRGQNVTFRCDPISEHNRLYWYRQTLGQGPEFLTYFQNEAQLEKSRLLSDRFSAERPKGSFSTLEIQRTEQGDSAMYLCASSSSGYLYEQYFGPGTRLTVT.